This T cell receptor beta chain was sequenced for a study of immune characterization of retroperitoneal liposarcoma. After removal of 4 bases from V and 5 bases from J, the junction contained 6 bases not matched to a gene. This CDR3 region has 15 residues. TCRdb reprocessed the PCR reads via MiXCR and lists one record per CDR3 protein. The data hold approximately 7,200 distinct CDR3 sequences, with about 29% observed a single time. This clonotype occurred many times. This TCR was sampled from a female donor with retroperitoneal liposarcoma. The rearrangement joins TRBV12-3 or TRBV12-4 to TRBJ2-1; TRBD2 agrees at 9 bases. Sample: tumor tissue. The CDR3 spells CASSSPTSGNNEQFF. The CDR3 nucleotides read TGTGCCAGCAGTTCCCCGACTAGCGGAAACAATGAGCAGTTCTTC.